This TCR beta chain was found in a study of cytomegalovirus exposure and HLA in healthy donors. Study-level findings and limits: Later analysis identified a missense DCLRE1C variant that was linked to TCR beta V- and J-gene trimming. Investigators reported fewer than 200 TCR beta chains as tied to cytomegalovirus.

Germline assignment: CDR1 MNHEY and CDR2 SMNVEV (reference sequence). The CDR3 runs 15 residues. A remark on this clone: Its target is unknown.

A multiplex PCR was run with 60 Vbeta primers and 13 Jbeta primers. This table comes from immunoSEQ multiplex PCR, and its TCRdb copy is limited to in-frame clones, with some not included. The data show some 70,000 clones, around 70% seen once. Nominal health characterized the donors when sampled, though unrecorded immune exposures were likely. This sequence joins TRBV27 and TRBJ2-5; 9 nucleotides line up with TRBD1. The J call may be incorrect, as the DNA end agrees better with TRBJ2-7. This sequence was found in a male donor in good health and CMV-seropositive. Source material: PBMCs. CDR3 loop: CASSLSATGGYEQYF. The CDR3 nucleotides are TGTGCCAGCAGTTTATCGGCGACAGGGGGCTACGAGCAGTACTTC.